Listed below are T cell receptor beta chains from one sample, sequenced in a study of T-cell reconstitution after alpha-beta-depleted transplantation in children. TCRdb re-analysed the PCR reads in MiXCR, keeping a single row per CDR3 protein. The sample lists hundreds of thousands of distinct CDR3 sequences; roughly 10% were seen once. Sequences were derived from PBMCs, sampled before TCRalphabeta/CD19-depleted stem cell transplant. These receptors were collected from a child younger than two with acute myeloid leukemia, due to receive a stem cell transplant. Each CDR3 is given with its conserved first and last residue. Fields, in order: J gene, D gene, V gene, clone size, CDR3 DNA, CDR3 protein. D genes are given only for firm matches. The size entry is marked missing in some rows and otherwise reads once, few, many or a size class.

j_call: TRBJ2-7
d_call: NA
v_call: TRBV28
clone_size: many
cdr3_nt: TGTGCCAGCAGTTTATTGCAGGGCTGGGAGCAGTACTTC
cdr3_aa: CASSLLQGWEQYF

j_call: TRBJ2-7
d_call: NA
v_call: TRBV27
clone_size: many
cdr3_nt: TGTGCCAGCATGGGGGTACTGGAATACGAGCAGTACTTC
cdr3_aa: CASMGVLEYEQYF

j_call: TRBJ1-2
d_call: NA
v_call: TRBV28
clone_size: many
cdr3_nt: TGTGCCAGCAGTCACGCCGGGCCCCAGGATGGCTACACCTTC
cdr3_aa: CASSHAGPQDGYTF

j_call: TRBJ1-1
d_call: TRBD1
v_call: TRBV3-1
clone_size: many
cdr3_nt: TGTGCCAGCAGCCAAGACGGGACAGTCCGGGAAGCTTTCTTT
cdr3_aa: CASSQDGTVREAFF

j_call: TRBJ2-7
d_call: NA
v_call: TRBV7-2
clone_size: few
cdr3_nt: TGTGCCAGCAGCTTAGTAAGGGCAGGCAAATACGAGCAGTACTTC
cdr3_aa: CASSLVRAGKYEQYF

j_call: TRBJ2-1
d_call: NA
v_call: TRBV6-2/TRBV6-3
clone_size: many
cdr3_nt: TGTGCCAGCAGTTACTTCGGAGGAAGAGAGCAGTTCTTC
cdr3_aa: CASSYFGGREQFF

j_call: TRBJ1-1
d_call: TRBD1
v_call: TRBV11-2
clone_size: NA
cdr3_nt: TGTGCCAGCAGACCCTATACAGGGGGTAACACTGAAGCTTTCTTT
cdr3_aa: CASRPYTGGNTEAFF

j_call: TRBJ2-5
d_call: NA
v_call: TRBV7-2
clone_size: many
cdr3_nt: TGTGCCAGCAGCGGAGATTACCAAGAGACCCAGTACTTC
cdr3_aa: CASSGDYQETQYF

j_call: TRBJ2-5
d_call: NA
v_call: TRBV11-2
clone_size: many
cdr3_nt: TGTGCCAGCAGCTCAGCACCCCTGGAGACCCAGTACTTC
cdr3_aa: CASSSAPLETQYF

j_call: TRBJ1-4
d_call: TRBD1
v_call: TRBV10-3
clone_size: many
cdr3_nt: TGTGCCATCACCGCAGGGGGAAGGGAAAAACTGTTTTTT
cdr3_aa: CAITAGGREKLFF

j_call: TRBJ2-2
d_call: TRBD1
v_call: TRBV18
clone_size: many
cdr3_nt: TGTGCCAGCTCACCTTCGGGACAGGGATCCTCGAACACCGGGGAGCTGTTTTTT
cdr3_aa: CASSPSGQGSSNTGELFF

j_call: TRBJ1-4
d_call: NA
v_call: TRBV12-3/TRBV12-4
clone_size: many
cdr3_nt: TGTGCCAGCAGCCACGGGGAGGGGACCCGTGAAAAACTGTTTTTT
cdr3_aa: CASSHGEGTREKLFF

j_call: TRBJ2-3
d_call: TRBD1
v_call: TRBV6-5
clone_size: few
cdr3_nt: TGTGCCAGCAGTTACGGAGACAGGGGCCGAGCAGATACGCAGTATTTT
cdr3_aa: CASSYGDRGRADTQYF

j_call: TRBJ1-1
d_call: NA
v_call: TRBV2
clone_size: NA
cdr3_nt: TGTGCCAGCAGGGGTGAGCCTGAAGCTTTCTTT
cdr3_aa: CASRGEPEAFF

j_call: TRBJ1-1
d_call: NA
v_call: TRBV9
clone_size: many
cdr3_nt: TGTGCCAGCAGCGTCTGGGTAAACACTGAAGCTTTCTTT
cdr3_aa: CASSVWVNTEAFF

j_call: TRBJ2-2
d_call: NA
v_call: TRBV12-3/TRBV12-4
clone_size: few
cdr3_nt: TGTGCCAGCAGTCCCCGTTTACGGGAGAAGGCCGGGGAGCTGTTTTTT
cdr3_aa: CASSPRLREKAGELFF

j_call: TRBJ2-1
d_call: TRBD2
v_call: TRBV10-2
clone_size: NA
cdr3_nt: TGCGCCAGCCGGGAAACTAGCGGGGGTAATGAGCAGTTCTTC
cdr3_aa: CASRETSGGNEQFF

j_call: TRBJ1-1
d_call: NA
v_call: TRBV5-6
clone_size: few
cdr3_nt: TGTGCCAGCAGCTTGGCTATTCCGCCCCGGGGCACTGAAGCTTTCTTT
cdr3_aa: CASSLAIPPRGTEAFF

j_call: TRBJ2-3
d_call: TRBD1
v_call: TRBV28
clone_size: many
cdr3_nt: TGTGCCAGCAGTTTTGGGACAGGGGATTCCACAGATACGCAGTATTTT
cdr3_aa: CASSFGTGDSTDTQYF

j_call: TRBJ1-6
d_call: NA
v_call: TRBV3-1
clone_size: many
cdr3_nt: TGTGCCAGCAGCCAACCCATGTGGAGAGGGAATGGTTCACCCCTCCACTTT
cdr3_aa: CASSQPMWRGNGSPLHF

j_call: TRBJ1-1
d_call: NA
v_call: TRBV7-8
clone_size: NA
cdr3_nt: TGTGCCAGCCGCACAGGGATGAACACTGAAGCTTTCTTT
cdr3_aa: CASRTGMNTEAFF

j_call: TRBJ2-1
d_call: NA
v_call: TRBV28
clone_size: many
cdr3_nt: TGTGCCAGCAGTTTCGCAGGATGGGATGAGCAGTTCTTC
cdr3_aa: CASSFAGWDEQFF

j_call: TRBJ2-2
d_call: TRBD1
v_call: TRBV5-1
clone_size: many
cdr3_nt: TGCGCCAGTTGTCCAGGGGGAAACACCGGGGAGCTGTTTTTT
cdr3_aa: CASCPGGNTGELFF

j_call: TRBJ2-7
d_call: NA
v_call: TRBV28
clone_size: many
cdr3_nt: TGTGCCAGCAGTTTGAGCGGCAAGGGCGAGCAGTACTTC
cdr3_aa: CASSLSGKGEQYF

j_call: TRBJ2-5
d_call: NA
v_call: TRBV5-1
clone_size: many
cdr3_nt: TGCGCCAGCAGCTTGGAAGGGGACCAAGAGACCCAGTACTTC
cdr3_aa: CASSLEGDQETQYF

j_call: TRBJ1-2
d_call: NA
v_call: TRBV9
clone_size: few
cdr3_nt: TGTGCCAGCAGCAGGGACGCGAACTATGGCTACACCTTC
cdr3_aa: CASSRDANYGYTF

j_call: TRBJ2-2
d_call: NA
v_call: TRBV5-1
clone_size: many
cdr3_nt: TGCGCCAGCAGCCCGTCGGGGGACGGGGAGCTGTTTTTT
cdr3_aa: CASSPSGDGELFF

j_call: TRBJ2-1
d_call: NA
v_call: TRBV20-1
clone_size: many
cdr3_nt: TGCAGTGCTAGAGGTCTACTCCGGGCCGGGACCTACAATGAGCAGTTCTTC
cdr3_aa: CSARGLLRAGTYNEQFF

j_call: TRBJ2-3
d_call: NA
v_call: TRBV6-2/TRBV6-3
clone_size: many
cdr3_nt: TGTGCCAGCAGTTACTTACTCACCCGACCCGCTAGCACAGATACGCAGTATTTT
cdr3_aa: CASSYLLTRPASTDTQYF

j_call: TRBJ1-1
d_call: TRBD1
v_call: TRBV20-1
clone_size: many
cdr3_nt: TGCAGTGCCGATCAGGGGGCTAACACTGAAGCTTTCTTT
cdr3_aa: CSADQGANTEAFF

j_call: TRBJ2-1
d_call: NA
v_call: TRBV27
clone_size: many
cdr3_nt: TGTGCCAGCAGTTTGGCGTCTAGAATAAAGAATGAGCAGTTCTTC
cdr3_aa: CASSLASRIKNEQFF

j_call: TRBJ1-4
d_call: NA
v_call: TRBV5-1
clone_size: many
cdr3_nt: TGCGCCAGCAGCTTGGAGGCGGCAGGACGAGGGGAAAAACTGTTTTTT
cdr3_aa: CASSLEAAGRGEKLFF

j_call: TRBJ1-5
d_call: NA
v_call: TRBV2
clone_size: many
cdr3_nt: TGTGCCAGCACTCTGCTTAGCAATCAGCCCCAGCATTTT
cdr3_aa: CASTLLSNQPQHF

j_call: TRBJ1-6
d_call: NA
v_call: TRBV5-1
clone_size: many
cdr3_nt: TGCGCCAGCAGCTTGGAGACCGCCACGGCTTCACCCCTCCACTTT
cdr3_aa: CASSLETATASPLHF

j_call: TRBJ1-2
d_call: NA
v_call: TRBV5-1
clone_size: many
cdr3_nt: TGCGCCAGCAGCTTGGACGGGAACGGCTACACCTTC
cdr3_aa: CASSLDGNGYTF

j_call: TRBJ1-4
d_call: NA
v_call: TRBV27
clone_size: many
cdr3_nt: TGTGCCAGCAGTTTCACAAAGGGGACCGGGAATGAAAAACTGTTTTTT
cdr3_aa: CASSFTKGTGNEKLFF

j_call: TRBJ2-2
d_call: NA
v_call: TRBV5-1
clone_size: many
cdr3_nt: TGCGCCAGCCTGGGGGACAAAGCCACCGGGGAGCTGTTTTTT
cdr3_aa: CASLGDKATGELFF

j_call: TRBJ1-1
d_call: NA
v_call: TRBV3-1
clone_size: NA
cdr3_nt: TGTACCAGCAGCCCGCTGACAGTTCACACTGAAGCTTTCTTT
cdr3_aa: CTSSPLTVHTEAFF

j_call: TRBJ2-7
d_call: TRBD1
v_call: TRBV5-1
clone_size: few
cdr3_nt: TGCGCCAGCAGCCGGACAGGGGGCTTCGCTGAGCAGTACTTC
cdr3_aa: CASSRTGGFAEQYF

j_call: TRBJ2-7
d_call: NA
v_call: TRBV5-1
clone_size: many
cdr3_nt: TGCGCCAGCAGCTTGGCCCTGGACGAGCAGTACTTC
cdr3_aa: CASSLALDEQYF

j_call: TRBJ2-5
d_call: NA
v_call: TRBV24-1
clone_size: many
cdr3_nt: TGTGCCACCAGTGTTGAGGGGGGGCAAGAGACCCAGTACTTC
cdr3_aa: CATSVEGGQETQYF

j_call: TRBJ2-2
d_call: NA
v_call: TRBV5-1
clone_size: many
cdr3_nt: TGCGCCAGCAGCTTGCGGGACAACACCGGGGAGCTGTTTTTT
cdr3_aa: CASSLRDNTGELFF

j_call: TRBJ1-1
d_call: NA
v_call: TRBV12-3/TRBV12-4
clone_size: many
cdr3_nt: TGTGCCAGCATAAGCGGACCGAACACTGAAGCTTTCTTT
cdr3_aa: CASISGPNTEAFF

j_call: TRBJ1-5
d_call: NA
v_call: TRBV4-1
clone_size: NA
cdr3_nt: TGCGCCAGCAGCCCCCTGGACAGCTATAGCAATCAGCCCCAGCATTTT
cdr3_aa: CASSPLDSYSNQPQHF

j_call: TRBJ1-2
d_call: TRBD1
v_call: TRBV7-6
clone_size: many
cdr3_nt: TGTGCCAGCAGCCCAGCGTGGAGAGGACAGGGTGACTATGGCTACACCTTC
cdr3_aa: CASSPAWRGQGDYGYTF

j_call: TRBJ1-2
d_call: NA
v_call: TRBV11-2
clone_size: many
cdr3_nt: TGTGCCAGCAGCTTAGAATGGGGGGAAGGCTACACCTTC
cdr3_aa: CASSLEWGEGYTF

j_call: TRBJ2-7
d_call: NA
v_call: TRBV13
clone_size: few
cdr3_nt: TGTGCCAGCAGCTTCTCATTTGGGGGGAATGACGAGCAGTACTTC
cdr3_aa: CASSFSFGGNDEQYF

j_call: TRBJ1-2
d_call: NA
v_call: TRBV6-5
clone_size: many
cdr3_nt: TGTGCCAGCAGTTACTCGTCCGGGTCGATCGGCTACACCTTC
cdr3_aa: CASSYSSGSIGYTF

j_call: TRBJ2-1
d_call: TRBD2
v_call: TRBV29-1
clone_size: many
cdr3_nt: TGCAGCGTTGAAGGGAAGAGCGGGAGGGCCCCCAATGAGCAGTTCTTC
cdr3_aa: CSVEGKSGRAPNEQFF

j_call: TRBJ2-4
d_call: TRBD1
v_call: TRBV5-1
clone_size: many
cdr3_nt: TGCGCCAGCAGCTGGGACAGGATGGCCAAAAACATTCAGTACTTC
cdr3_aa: CASSWDRMAKNIQYF

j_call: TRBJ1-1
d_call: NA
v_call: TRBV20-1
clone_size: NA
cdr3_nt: TGCAGTGCTAGGGACTCCCTGAACACTGATGCTTTCTTT
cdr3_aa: CSARDSLNTDAFF

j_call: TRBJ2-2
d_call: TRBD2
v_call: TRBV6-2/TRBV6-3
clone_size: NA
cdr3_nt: TGTGCCAGCAAGCCCCTAGCGGGGGGCCACCAGGACACCGGGGAGCTGTTTTTT
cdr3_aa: CASKPLAGGHQDTGELFF

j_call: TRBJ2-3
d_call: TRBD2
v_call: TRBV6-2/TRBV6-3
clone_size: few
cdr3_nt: TGTGCCAGCAGTTCCCTTATGGGCGGGAGATTTACAGATACGCAGTATTTT
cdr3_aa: CASSSLMGGRFTDTQYF

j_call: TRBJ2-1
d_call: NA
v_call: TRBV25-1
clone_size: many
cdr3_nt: TGTGCCAGCAGTGAATGGTACGGCCAGAACAATGAGCAGTTCTTC
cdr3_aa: CASSEWYGQNNEQFF

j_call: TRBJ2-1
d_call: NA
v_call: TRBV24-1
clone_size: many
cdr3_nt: TGTGCCACCAGTGATTTGGGCAGGAGCGATGAGCAGTTCTTC
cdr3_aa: CATSDLGRSDEQFF

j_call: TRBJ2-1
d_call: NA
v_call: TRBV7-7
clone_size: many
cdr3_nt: TGTGCCAGCAGCCCGGGACACTTATACAATGAGCAGTTCTTC
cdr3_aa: CASSPGHLYNEQFF

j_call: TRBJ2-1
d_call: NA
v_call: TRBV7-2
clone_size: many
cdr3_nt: TGTGCCAGCAGCTCCCTGACAGGTTCGTCCTACAATGAGCAGTTCTTC
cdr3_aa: CASSSLTGSSYNEQFF

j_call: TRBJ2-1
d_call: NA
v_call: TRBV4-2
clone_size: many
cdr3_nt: TGTGCCAGCGGGAGCGGTTCCTCCTACAATGAGCAGTTCTTC
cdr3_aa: CASGSGSSYNEQFF

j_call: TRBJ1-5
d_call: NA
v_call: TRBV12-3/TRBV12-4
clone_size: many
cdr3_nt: TGTGCCAGCAGTCACCCGAGACAGCCCCAGCATTTT
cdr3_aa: CASSHPRQPQHF

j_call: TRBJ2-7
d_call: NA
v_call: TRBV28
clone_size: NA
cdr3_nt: TGTGCCAGCACCTCCTCCGATGCCTCCCACGAGCAGTACTTC
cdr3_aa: CASTSSDASHEQYF